This record concerns one T cell receptor (beta chain) sequence. The antigen is undetermined. This sample was included in a study of blood T cells in healthy people across ages. Findings of the study overall: In these data, TCR beta diversity tracked strongly with naive T cell percentage.

Looked up from germline, CDR1 is DFQATT and CDR2 is SNEGSKA (reference sequence). The germline V and J ends were trimmed by 5 bases and 4 bases, with 14 bases remaining between them. The CDR3 totals 13 residues. Primers used in a second PCR of about 6 to 11 cycles were a sample-barcoded 5' primer and a J-beta primer mix. TCRdb re-derived calls from the 5' RACE reads in MiXCR, one entry per CDR3 protein. The table has 1.5 million to 2 million distinct CDR3 sequences, around half seen once; the top ten hold approximately 2.1%. The V and J genes are TRBV20-1 and TRBJ1-2; D gene unclear. Sequencing was carried out using blood. This receptor was identified in a woman between 40 and 50 years old in good health. CDR3 residues: CSAAPWHSYGYTF. CDR3 nucleotide sequence: TGCAGTGCTGCCCCCTGGCATAGCTATGGCTACACCTTC.